The 9 T cell receptor beta chains below come from one sample, sequenced in a study of early T cells in non-severe SARS-CoV-2 infection (dated by TCRdb to the early 2020s). The library came from 5' RACE. Reads for this sample came from a NextSeq 500. Using fastp at Q25 and MiXCR, TCRdb reprocessed the public reads and kept productive beta chains. Rows are unified per CDR3 protein, each entry keeping the most common DNA and genes. The sample table contains 65,000 to 95,000 distinct CDR3 sequences; only one count was recorded for about 5% of them. The top ten hold around 7.5% of the sample. The sequencing used whole blood, collected at baseline. Every receptor here comes from an adult who was a healthcare worker with PCR-confirmed SARS-CoV-2 infection or an uninfected control (not recorded which).

The chain couples TRBV18 to TRBJ2-7; TRBD1 matches at 7 bases. Germline-derived CDR1 and CDR2 are KGHSH and LQKENI. The CDR3 is 15 amino acids. V was clipped by 3 bases and J by 0 bases; unmatched bases: 5. DNA of the CDR3: TGTGCCAGCTCACCCGCCGGGACAGCCTCCTACGAGCAGTACTTC. Protein sequence: CASSPAGTASYEQYF. Together with reference TRBV18 and TRBJ2-7, the CDR3 gives the full variable domain: NAGVMQNPRHLVRRRGQEARLRCSPMKGHSHVYWYRQLPEEGLKFMVYLQKENIIDESGMPKERFSAEFPKEGPSILRIQQVVRGDSAAYFCASSPAGTASYEQYFGPGTRLTVT.

The chain employs TRBV28 and TRBJ2-3; 10 bases map to TRBD2. V shed 6 bases, J shed 2 bases, and the junction held 11 bases outside the gene matches. This CDR3 has 17 amino acids. In germline, CDR1 is MDHEN, CDR2 SYDVKM. This CDR3 is CASRLTGLAEDTDTQYF. Written as DNA, the CDR3 is TGTGCCAGCAGACTCACCGGACTAGCGGAAGACACAGATACGCAGTATTTT.

This clonotype was detected once. V is TRBV19 and J is TRBJ1-3, with unresolved D. The germline CDR1 and CDR2 sequences are LNHDA and SQIVND (reference sequence). Trimming took 0 bases from V and 1 from J, leaving 10 bases between them. The CDR3 consists of 16 residues. The CDR3 region has the DNA TGTGCCAGTAGTATAGATACGTACAGTTCTGGAAACACCATATATTTT. Translation gives CASSIDTYSSGNTIYF. Looking up the rest from reference TRBV19 and TRBJ1-3 gives the full variable domain: DGGITQSPKYLFRKEGQNVTLSCEQNLNHDAMYWYRQDPGQGLRLIYYSQIVNDFQKGDIAEGYSVSREKKESFPLTVTSAQKNPTAFYLCASSIDTYSSGNTIYFGEGSWLTVV.

This clonotype has ten or more counts. The junction does not match germline at one end; this may be a read error. The chain recombines TRBV18 with TRBJ1-2; D call uncertain. CDR3 size: 15 residues. Germline CDR1 KGHSH, CDR2 LQKENI. This CDR3 reads CASSPLEDGFYGYTF. The CDR3 DNA follows: TGTGCCAGCTCCCCACTCGAAGACGGATTCTATGGCTACACCTTC.

This clonotype was observed a handful of times. The chain has TRBV20-1 and TRBJ1-3; 7 bases are shared with TRBD1. Losses at the gene ends were 5 bases for V and 3 bases for J; bases not matched to a gene: 4. Germline loops: CDR1 DFQATT, CDR2 SNEGSKA (reference sequence). The CDR3 is 13 residues long. Here the CDR3 DNA reads TGCAGTGCTCTTACAGGGGTTGGAAACACCATATATTTT. This encodes CSALTGVGNTIYF.

This clonotype was seen many times. The chain has TRBV6-1 and TRBJ2-1; 11 nucleotides match TRBD2. The CDR3 spans 15 residues. Germline-derived CDR1 and CDR2 are MNHNS and SASEGT. V shed 7 bases and J 4 bases; nucleotides not matched to a gene: 6. For the CDR3, the DNA is TGTGCCAGCAATGCGTGGACTAGCGGGTACAATGAGCAGTTCTTC. Encoded protein: CASNAWTSGYNEQFF.

This clonotype was recorded at least ten times. The genes are TRBV2 and TRBJ2-1; TRBD2 matches 11 bases. V dropped 8 bases and J dropped 0; count of bases not matched to a gene: 18. The germline V gene has CDR1 SNHLY and CDR2 FYNNEI. This CDR3 spans 20 amino acids. The CDR3 nucleotides read TGTGCCAGCTGGGCTACCTTTGGGACTAGCGGTAGAGGCTCCTACAATGAGCAGTTCTTC. Its protein is CASWATFGTSGRGSYNEQFF.

This clonotype was detected many times. The chain couples TRBV6-5 to TRBJ1-5; a possible D gene is TRBD1 (5 bases). Germline lookup yields CDR1 MNHEY and CDR2 SVGAGI. The length of the CDR3 is 13 residues. The V and J ends lost 7 bases and 4 bases respectively, with 11 bases between them. The CDR3 loop reads CASTRGENQPQHF. The CDR3 DNA is TGTGCCAGCACTCGAGGGGAGAATCAGCCCCAGCATTTT.

This clonotype was seen more than once but under ten times. The V call is TRBV5-1, the J call TRBJ2-1; D gene uncertain. V lost 5 bases and J lost 8, with 14 bases in between. Germline V gene lookup returns CDR1 SGHRS and CDR2 YFSETQ. This CDR3 comprises 13 residues. The DNA of the CDR3 is TGCGCCAGCAGTCCGGATCGGCCCTATGAGCAGTTCTTC. Amino acid sequence: CASSPDRPYEQFF.